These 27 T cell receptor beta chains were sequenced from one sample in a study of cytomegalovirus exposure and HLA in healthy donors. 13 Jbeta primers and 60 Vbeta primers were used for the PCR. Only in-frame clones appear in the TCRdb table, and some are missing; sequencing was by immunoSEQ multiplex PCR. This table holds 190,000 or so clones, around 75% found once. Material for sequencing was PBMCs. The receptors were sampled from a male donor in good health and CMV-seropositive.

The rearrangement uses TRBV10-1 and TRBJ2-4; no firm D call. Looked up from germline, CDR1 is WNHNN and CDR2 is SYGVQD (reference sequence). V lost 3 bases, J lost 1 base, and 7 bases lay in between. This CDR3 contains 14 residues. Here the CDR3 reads CASSDWAAKNIQYF. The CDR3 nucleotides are TGCGCCAGCAGTGATTGGGCGGCCAAAAACATTCAGTACTTC.

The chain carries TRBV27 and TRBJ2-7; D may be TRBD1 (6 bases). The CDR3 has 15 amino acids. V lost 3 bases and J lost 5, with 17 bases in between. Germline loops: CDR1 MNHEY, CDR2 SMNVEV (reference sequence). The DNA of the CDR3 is TGTGCCAGCAGTTTCCTACCCCCGGGACAAAACGAGCAGTACTTC. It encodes CASSFLPPGQNEQYF.

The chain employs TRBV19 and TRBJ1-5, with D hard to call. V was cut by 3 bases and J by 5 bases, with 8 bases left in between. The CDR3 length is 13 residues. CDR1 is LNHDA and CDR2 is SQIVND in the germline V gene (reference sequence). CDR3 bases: TGTGCCAGTAGTATCCGGGGTGATCAGCCCCAGCATTTT. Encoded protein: CASSIRGDQPQHF.

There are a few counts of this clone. The CDR3 nucleotides are TGTGCCAGCAGCCTGTACCAAGAGACCCAGTACTTC. Its translation is CASSLYQETQYF. The V call is TRBV11-2, the J call TRBJ2-5; D is ambiguous. Germline V gene data show CDR1 as SGHAT and CDR2 as FQNNGV. There are 12 residues in the CDR3. V dropped 5 bases and J dropped 0 bases, with 4 bases sitting between them. The complete variable domain, with remaining parts taken from reference TRBV11-2 and TRBJ2-5, reads EAGVAQSPRYKIIEKRQSVAFWCNPISGHATLYWYQQILGQGPKLLIQFQNNGVVDDSQLPKDRFSAERLKGVDSTLKIQPAKLEDSAVYLCASSLYQETQYFGPGTRLLVL.

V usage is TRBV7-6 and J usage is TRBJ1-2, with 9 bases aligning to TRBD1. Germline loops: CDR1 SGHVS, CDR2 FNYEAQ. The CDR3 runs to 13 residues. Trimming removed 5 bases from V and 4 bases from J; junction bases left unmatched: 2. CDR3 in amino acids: CASSPDRGYGYTF. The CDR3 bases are TGTGCCAGCAGCCCGGACAGGGGCTATGGCTACACCTTC.

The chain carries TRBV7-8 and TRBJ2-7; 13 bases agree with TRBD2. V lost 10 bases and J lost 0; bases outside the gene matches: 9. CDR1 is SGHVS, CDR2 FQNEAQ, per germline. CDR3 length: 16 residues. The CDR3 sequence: CATRGGTSGTSYEQYF. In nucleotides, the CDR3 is TGTGCCACTCGAGGGGGGACTAGCGGGACCTCCTACGAGCAGTACTTC.

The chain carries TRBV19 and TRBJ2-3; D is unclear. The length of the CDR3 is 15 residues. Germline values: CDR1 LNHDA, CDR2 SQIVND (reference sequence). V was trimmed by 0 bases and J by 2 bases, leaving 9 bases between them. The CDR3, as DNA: TGTGCCAGTAGTATAGATCTTGGGCACACAGATACGCAGTATTTT. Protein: CASSIDLGHTDTQYF.

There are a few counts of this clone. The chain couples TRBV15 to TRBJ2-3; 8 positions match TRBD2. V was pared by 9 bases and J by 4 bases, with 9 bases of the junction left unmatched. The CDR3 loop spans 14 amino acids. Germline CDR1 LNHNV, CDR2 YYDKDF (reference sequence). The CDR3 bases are TGTGCCACGGCCGGGGGGGGTAGGGCAGATACGCAGTATTTT. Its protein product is CATAGGGRADTQYF.

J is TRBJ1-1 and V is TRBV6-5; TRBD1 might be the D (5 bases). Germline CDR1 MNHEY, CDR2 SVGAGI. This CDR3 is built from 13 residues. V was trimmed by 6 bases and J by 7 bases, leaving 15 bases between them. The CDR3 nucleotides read TGTGCCAGCAGACACGACAGAGAATATGAAGCTTTCTTT. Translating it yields CASRHDREYEAFF.

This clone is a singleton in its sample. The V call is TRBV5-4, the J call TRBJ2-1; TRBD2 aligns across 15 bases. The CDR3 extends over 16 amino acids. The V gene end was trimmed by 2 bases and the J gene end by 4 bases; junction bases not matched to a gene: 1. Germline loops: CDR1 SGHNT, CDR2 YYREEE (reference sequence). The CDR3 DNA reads TGTGCCAGCAGCTTAGGGACTAGCGGGGGGTACAATGAGCAGTTCTTC. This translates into CASSLGTSGGYNEQFF.

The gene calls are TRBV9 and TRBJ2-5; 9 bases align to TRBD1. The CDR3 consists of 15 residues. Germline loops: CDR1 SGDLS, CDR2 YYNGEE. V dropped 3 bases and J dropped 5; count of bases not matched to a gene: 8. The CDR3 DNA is TGTGCCAGCAGCGGTTACAGGGGGCGCGGGGAGACCCAGTACTTC. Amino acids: CASSGYRGRGETQYF.

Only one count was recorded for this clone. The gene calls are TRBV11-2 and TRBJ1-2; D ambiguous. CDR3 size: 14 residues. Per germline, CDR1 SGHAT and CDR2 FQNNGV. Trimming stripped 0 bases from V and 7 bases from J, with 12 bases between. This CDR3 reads CASSLDHAVAGYTF. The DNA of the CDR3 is TGTGCCAGCAGCTTAGATCATGCAGTAGCTGGCTACACCTTC.

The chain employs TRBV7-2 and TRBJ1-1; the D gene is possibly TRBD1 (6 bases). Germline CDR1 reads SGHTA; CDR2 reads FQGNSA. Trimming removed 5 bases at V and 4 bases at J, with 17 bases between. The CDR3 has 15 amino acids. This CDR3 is CASSLRDTFSTEAFF. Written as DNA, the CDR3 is TGTGCCAGCAGCCTCAGGGACACCTTCTCCACTGAAGCTTTCTTT.

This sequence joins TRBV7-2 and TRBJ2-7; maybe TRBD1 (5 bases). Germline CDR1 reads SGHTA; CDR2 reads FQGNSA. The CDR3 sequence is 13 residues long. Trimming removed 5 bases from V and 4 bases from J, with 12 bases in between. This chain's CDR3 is CASSGATIYEQYF. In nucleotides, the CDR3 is TGTGCCAGCAGCGGGGCGACCATTTACGAGCAGTACTTC.

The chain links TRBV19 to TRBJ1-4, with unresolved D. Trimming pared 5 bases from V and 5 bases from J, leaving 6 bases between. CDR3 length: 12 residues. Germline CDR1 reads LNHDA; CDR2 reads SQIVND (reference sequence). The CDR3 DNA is TGTGCCAGTAGTGCGGGGAATGAAAAACTGTTTTTT. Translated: CASSAGNEKLFF.

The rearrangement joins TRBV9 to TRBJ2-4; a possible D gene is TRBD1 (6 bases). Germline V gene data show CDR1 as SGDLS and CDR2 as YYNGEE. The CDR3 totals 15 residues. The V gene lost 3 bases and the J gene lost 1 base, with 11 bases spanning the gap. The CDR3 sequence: CASSEGVGAKNIQYF. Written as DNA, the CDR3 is TGTGCCAGCAGCGAGGGGGTGGGGGCCAAAAACATTCAGTACTTC.

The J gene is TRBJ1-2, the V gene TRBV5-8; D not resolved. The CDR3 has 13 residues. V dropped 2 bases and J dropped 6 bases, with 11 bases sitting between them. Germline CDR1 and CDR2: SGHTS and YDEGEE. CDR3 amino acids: CASSLLYENGYTF. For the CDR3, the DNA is TGTGCCAGCAGCTTACTTTACGAGAATGGCTACACCTTC.

The CDR3 protein is CASSSLYEQYF. CDR3 coding DNA: TGTGCCAGCAGTTCCCTATACGAGCAGTACTTC. The V and J genes are TRBV2 and TRBJ2-7; D gene ambiguous. CDR1 and CDR2 (germline): SNHLY, FYNNEI. Deletions cut 5 bases from V and 4 bases from J, with 6 bases between. This CDR3 region has 11 residues.

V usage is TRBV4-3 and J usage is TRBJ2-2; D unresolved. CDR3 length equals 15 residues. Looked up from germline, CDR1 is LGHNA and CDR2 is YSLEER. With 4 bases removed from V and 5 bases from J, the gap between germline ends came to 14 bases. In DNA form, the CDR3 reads TGCGCCAGCAGCCTGACCGGCGCGGTGACCGGGGAGCTGTTTTTT. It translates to CASSLTGAVTGELFF.

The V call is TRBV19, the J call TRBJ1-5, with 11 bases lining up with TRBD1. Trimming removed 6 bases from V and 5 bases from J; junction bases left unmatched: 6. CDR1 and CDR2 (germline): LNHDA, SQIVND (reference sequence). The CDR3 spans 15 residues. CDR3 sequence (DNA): TGTGCCAGTAGGACCGGACAGGGGGCATATCAGCCCCAGCATTTT. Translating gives CASRTGQGAYQPQHF. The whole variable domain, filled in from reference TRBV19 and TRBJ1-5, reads DGGITQSPKYLFRKEGQNVTLSCEQNLNHDAMYWYRQDPGQGLRLIYYSQIVNDFQKGDIAEGYSVSREKKESFPLTVTSAQKNPTAFYLCASRTGQGAYQPQHFGDGTRLSIL.

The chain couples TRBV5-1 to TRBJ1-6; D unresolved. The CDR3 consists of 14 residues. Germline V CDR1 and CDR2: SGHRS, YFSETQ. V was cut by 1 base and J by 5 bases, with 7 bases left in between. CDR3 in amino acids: CASSLFTDNSPLHF. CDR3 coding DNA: TGCGCCAGCAGCTTGTTCACGGATAATTCACCCCTCCACTTT.

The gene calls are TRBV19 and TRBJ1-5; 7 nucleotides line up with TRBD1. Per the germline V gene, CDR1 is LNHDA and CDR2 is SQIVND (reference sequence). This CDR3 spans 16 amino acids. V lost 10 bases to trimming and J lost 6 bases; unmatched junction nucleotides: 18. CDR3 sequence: CATTTGSAGGLQPQHF. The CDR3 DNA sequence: TGTGCCACAACAACAGGGTCGGCAGGGGGTCTTCAGCCCCAGCATTTT.

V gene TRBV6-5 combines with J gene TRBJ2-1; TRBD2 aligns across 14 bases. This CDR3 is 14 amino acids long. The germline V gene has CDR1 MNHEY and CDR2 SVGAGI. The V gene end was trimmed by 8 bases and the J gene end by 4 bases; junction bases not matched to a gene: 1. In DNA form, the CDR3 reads TGTGCCAGCCGACTAGCGGGAGGGTACAATGAGCAGTTCTTC. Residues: CASRLAGGYNEQFF.

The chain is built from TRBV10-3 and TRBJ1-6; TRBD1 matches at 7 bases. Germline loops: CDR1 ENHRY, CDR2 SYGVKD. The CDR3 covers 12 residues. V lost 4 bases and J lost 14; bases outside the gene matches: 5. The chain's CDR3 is CAISGDSSALHF. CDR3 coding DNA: TGTGCCATCAGTGGGGACAGTTCTGCCCTCCACTTT.

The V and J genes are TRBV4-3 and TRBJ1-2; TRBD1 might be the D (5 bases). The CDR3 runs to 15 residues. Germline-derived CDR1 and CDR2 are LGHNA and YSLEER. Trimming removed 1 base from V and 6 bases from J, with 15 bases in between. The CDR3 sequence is CASSQVRGGRDGYTF. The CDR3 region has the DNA TGCGCCAGCAGCCAAGTCCGGGGGGGACGGGATGGCTACACCTTC.

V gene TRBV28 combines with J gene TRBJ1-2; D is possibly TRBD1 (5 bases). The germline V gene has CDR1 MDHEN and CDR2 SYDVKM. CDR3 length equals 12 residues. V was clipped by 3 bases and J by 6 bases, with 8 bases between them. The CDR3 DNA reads TGTGCCAGCAGTTTGCAGGGCCATGGCTACACCTTC. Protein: CASSLQGHGYTF.

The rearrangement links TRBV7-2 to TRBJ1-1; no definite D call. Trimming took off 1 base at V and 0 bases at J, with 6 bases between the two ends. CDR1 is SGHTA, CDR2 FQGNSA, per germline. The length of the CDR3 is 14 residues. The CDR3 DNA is TGTGCCAGCAGCTTAGAAAACTTGAACACTGAAGCTTTCTTT. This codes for CASSLENLNTEAFF.